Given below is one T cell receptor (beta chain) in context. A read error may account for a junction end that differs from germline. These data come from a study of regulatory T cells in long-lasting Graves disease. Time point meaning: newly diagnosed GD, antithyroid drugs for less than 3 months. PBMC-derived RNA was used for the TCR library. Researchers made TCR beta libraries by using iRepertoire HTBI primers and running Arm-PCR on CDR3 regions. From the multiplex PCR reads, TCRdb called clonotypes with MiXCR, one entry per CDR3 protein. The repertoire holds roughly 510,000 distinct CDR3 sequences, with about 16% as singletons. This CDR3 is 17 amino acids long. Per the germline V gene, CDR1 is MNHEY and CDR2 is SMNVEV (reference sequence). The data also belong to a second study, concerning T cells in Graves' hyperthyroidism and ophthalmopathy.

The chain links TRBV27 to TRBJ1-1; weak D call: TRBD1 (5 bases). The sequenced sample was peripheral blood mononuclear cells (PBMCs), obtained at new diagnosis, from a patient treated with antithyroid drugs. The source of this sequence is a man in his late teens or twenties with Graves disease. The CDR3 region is CAGSLWGIGTGNTEAFF. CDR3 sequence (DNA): TGTGCCGGCAGTTTATGGGGGATAGGTACGGGGAACACTGAAGCTTTCTTT.